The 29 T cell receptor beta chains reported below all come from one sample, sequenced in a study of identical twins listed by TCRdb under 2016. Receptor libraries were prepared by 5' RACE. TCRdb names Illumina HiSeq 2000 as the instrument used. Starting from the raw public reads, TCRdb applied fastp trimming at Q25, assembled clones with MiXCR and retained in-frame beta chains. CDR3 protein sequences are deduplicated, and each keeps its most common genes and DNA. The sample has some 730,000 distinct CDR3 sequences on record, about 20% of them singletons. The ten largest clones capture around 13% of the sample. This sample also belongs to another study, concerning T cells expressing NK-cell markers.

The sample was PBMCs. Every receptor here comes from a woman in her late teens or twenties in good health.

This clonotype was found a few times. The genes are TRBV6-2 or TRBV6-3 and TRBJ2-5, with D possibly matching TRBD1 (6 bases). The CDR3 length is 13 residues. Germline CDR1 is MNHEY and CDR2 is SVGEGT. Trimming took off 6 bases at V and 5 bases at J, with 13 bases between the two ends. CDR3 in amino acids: CASRWGPDETQYF. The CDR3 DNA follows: TGTGCCAGCAGATGGGGGCCGGATGAGACCCAGTACTTC.

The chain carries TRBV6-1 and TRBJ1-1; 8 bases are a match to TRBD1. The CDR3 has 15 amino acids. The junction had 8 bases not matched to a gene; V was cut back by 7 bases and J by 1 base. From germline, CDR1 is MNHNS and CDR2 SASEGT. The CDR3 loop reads CASIETGDRNTEAFF. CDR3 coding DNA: TGTGCCAGCATAGAGACAGGGGACCGGAACACTGAAGCTTTCTTT.

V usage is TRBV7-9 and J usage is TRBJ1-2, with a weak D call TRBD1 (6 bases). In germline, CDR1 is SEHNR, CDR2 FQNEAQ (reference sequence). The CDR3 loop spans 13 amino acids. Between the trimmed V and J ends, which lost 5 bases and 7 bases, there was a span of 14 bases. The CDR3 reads CASSPWSDSGYTF. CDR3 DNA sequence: TGTGCCAGCAGCCCCTGGTCGGACAGTGGCTACACCTTC.

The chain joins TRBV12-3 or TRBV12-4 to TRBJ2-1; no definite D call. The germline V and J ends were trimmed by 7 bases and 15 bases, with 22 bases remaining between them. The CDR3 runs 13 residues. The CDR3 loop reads CASTHRRLSHRFF. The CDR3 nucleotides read TGTGCCAGCACCCACCGAAGGCTAAGTCATCGGTTCTTC.

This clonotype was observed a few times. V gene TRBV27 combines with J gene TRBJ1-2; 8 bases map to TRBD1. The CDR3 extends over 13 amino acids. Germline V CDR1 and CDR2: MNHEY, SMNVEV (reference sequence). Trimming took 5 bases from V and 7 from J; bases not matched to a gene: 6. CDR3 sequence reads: CASSQTGAVGYTF. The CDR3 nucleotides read TGTGCCAGCAGTCAGACAGGGGCGGTTGGCTACACCTTC.

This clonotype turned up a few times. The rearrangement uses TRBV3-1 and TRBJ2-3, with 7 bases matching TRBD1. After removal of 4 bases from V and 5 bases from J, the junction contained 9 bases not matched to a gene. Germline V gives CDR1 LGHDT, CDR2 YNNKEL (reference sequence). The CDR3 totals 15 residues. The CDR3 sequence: CASSPSGQGVDTQYF. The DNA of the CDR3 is TGTGCCAGCAGCCCGTCCGGGCAGGGGGTAGATACGCAGTATTTT.

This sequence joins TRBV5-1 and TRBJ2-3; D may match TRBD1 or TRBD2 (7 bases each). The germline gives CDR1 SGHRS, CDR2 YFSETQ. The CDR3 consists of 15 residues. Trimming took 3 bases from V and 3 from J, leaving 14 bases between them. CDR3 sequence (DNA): TGCGCCAGCAGCTCACAGGGGCGGGAGACAGATACGCAGTATTTT. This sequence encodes CASSSQGRETDTQYF.

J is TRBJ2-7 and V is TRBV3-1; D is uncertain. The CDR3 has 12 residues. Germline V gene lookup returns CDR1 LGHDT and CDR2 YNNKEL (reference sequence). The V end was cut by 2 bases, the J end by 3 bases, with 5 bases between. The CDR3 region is CASSQSVYEQYF. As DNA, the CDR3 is TGTGCCAGCAGCCAAAGTGTCTACGAGCAGTACTTC.

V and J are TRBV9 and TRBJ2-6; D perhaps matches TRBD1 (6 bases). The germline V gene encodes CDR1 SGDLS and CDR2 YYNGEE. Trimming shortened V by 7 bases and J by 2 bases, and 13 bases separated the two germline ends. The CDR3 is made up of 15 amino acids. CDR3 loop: CASELGGTGANVLTF. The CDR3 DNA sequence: TGTGCCAGCGAACTAGGGGGTACTGGGGCCAACGTCCTGACTTTC. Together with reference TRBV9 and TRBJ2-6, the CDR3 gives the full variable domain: DSGVTQTPKHLITATGQRVTLRCSPRSGDLSVYWYQQSLDQGLQFLIQYYNGEERAKGNILERFSAQQFPDLHSELNLSSLELGDSALYFCASELGGTGANVLTFGAGSRLTVL.

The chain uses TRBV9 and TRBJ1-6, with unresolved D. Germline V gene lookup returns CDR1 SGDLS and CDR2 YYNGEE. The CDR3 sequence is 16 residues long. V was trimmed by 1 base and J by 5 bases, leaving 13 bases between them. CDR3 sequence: CASSVSLGRNNSPLHF. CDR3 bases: TGTGCCAGCAGCGTATCTCTAGGCAGAAATAATTCACCCCTCCACTTT.

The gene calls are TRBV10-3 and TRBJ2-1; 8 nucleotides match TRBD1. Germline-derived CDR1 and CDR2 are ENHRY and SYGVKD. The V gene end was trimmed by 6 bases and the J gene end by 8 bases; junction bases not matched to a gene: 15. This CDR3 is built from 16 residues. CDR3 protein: CAISQNRGSVTYEQFF. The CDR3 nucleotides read TGTGCCATCAGCCAGAACAGGGGGTCCGTAACGTATGAGCAGTTCTTC.

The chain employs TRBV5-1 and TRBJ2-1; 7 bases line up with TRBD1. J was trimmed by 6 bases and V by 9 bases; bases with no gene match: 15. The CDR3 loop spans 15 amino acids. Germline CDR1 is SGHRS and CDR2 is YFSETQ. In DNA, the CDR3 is TGCGCCACTAAGCCGTCGAACAGGGGACCCAATGAGCAGTTCTTC. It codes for CATKPSNRGPNEQFF. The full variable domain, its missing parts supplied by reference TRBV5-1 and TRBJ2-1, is KAGVTQTPRYLIKTRGQQVTLSCSPISGHRSVSWYQQTPGQGLQFLFEYFSETQRNKGNFPGRFSGRQFSNSRSEMNVSTLELGDSALYLCATKPSNRGPNEQFFGPGTRLTVL.

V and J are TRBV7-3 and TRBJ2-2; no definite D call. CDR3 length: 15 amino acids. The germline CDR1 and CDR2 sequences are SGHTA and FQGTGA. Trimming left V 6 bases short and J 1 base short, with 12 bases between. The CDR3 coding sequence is TGTGCCAGCAGTCTTAAATCCATGAACACCGGGGAGCTGTTTTTT. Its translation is CASSLKSMNTGELFF.

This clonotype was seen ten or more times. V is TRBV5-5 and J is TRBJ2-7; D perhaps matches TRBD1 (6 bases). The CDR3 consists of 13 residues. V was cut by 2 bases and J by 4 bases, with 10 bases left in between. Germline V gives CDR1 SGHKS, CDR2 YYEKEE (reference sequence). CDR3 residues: CASSFQGTYEQYF. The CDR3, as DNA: TGTGCCAGCAGCTTCCAGGGGACGTACGAGCAGTACTTC. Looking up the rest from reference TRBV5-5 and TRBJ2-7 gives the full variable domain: DAGVTQSPTHLIKTRGQQVTLRCSPISGHKSVSWYQQVLGQGPQFIFQYYEKEERGRGNFPDRFSARQFPNYSSELNVNALLLGDSALYLCASSFQGTYEQYFGPGTRLTVT.

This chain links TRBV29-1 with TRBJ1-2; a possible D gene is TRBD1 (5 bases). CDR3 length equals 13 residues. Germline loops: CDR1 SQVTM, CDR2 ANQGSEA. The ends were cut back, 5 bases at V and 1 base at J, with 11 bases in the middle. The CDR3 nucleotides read TGCAGCGTTCGGGGGACGGGTAACTATGGCTACACCTTC. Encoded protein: CSVRGTGNYGYTF.

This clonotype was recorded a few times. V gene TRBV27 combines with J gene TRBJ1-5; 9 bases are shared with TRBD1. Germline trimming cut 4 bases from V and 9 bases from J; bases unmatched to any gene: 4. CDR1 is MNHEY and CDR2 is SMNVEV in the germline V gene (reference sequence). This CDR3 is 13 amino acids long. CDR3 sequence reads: CASSWDRERPQHF. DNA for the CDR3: TGTGCCAGCAGTTGGGACAGGGAAAGGCCCCAGCATTTT.

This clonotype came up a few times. This CDR3 is CASSGETGYGYTF. In nucleotides, the CDR3 is TGTGCCAGCTCCGGGGAGACGGGGTATGGCTACACCTTC. The genes are TRBV12-3 or TRBV12-4 and TRBJ1-2; D is uncertain. This CDR3 has 13 residues. V lost 8 bases and J lost 5, with 15 bases in between.

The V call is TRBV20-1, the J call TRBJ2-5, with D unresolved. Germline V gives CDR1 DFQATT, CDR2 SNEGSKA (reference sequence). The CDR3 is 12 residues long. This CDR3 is CSAFLYQETQYF. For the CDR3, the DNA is TGCAGCGCCTTCCTGTACCAAGAGACCCAGTACTTC.

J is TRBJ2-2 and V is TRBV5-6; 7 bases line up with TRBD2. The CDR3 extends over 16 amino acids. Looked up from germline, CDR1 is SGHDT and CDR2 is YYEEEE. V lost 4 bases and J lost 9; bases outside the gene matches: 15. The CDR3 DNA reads TGTGCCAGCAGCCCAAACGGGAGGCTTATACGCCGGGAGCTGTTTTTT. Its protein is CASSPNGRLIRRELFF.

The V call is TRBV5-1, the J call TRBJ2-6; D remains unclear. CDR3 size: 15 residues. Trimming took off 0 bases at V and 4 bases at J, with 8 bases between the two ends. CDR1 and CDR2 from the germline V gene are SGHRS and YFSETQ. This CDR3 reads CASSLGVGGANVLTF. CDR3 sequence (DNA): TGCGCCAGCAGCTTGGGGGTTGGAGGGGCCAACGTCCTGACTTTC.

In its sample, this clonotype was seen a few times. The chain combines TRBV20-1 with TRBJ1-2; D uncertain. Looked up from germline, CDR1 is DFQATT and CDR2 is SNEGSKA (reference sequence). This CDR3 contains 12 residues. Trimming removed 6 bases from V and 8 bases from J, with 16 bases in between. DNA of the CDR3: TGCAGTGCGTACTACCAGATAAACGGCTACACCTTC. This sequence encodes CSAYYQINGYTF.

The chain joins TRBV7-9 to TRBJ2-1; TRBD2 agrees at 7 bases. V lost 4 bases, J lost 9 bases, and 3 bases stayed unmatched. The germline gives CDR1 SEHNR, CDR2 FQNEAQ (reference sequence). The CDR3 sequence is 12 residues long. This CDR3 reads CASSSLAPEQFF. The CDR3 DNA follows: TGTGCCAGCAGCTCACTAGCGCCTGAGCAGTTCTTC.

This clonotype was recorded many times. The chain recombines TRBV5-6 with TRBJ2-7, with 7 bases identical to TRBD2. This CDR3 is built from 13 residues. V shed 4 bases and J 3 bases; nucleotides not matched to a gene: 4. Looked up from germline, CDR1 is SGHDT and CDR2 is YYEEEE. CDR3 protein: CASSRAGYYEQYF. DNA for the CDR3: TGTGCCAGCAGCCGAGCGGGATACTACGAGCAGTACTTC.

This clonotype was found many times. The CDR3 sequence is CASSYGLAGDEQFF. CDR3 DNA sequence: TGTGCCAGCAGTTACGGACTAGCGGGAGATGAGCAGTTCTTC. This chain joins TRBV6-5 and TRBJ2-1, with 13 bases aligning to TRBD2. The CDR3 consists of 14 residues. Germline CDR1 and CDR2: MNHEY and SVGAGI. J gave up 8 bases and V 2 bases, and 0 bases lay outside the gene matches.

CDR3 coding DNA: TGTGCCAGCAGCGCCTCCGGGACAGCTAACTATGGCTACACCTTC. This sequence encodes CASSASGTANYGYTF. The chain combines TRBV9 with TRBJ1-2; 7 positions agree with TRBD1. The CDR3 has 15 amino acids. Germline CDR1 reads SGDLS; CDR2 reads YYNGEE. After removal of 3 bases from V and 0 bases from J, the junction contained 5 bases not matched to a gene. Supplemented by reference TRBV9 and TRBJ1-2, the full variable domain reads DSGVTQTPKHLITATGQRVTLRCSPRSGDLSVYWYQQSLDQGLQFLIQYYNGEERAKGNILERFSAQQFPDLHSELNLSSLELGDSALYFCASSASGTANYGYTFGSGTRLTVV.

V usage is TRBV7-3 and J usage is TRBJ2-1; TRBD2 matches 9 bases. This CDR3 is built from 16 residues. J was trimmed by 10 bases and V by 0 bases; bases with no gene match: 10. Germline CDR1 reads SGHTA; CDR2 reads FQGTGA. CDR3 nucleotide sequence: TGTGCCAGCAGCTTAACGGCTCGAGCGGGGGGCAAAGAGCAGTTCTTC. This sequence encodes CASSLTARAGGKEQFF.

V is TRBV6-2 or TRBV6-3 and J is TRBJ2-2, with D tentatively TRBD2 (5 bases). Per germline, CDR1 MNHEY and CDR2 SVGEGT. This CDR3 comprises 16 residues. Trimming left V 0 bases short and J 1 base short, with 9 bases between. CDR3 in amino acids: CASSYSPEGNTGELFF. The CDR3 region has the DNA TGTGCCAGCAGTTACTCCCCCGAGGGGAACACCGGGGAGCTGTTTTTT.

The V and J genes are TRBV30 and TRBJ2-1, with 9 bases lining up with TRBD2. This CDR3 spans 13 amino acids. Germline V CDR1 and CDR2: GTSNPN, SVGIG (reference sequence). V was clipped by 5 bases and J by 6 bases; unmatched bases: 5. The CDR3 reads CAWVAGVSNEQFF. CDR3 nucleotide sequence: TGTGCCTGGGTAGCGGGAGTTAGCAATGAGCAGTTCTTC.

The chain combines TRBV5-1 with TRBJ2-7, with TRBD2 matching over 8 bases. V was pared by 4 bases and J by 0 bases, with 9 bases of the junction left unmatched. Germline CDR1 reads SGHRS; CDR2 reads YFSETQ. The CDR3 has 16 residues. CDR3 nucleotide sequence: TGCGCCAGCAGCCCTATAGCGGGATTAAGCTCCTACGAGCAGTACTTC. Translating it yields CASSPIAGLSSYEQYF.